This TCR beta chain was recorded in a study of CD8 T cell repertoires and HIV-1 epitope variants. Study information: T cells were stimulated with Twenty-five Gag and Nef peptides separately. Control wells had CMV/EBV/flu peptides, negative Ebola AY9, or no peptide.

A note on this clone: Its target is unknown.

The protocol was immunoSEQ multiplex PCR, while the TCRdb copy is restricted to in-frame clones and leaves out a portion. Of tens of thousands of clones in the sample, approximately 70% were seen once. CDR1 and CDR2 from the germline V gene are SGHDT and YYEEEE. The CDR3 totals 15 residues. Trimming shortened V by 2 bases and J by 2 bases, and 13 bases separated the two germline ends. Findings and caveats of the study: Under ten antigen-specific TCR beta clonotypes were found; five to seven seemed cross-reactive to variants. This assay reports beta chains of antigen-expanded cells, not T cell function.

Sequenced: uncultured baseline CD8+ T cells from peripheral blood mononuclear cells (PBMCs). The chain links TRBV5-6 to TRBJ1-1; D gene unclear. The sequence was obtained from a male donor with HIV. CDR3 sequence reads: CASSFPPQSNTEAFF. CDR3 DNA sequence: TGTGCCAGCAGCTTCCCTCCTCAGTCTAACACTGAAGCTTTCTTT.